A single sample gave rise to the 27 T cell receptor beta chains below, sequenced in a study of control samples from healthy donors and cancer patients. Only in-frame clones appear in the TCRdb table, and some are missing; sequencing was by immunoSEQ multiplex PCR. The repertoire holds about 80,000 clones, with roughly 91% as singletons. Sequencing input: blood. These receptors were taken from a man between 45 and 60 years old in good health.

The chain recombines TRBV30 with TRBJ2-5, with 8 bases fitting TRBD1. CDR3 size: 12 residues. Trimming at V came to 7 bases and at J to 5 bases, leaving 6 bases not matched to a gene. Germline assignment: CDR1 GTSNPN and CDR2 SVGIG (reference sequence). CDR3 in DNA: TGTGCCTTCTCCAGGGGGCCGGAGACCCAGTACTTC. Amino acids: CAFSRGPETQYF.

The chain links TRBV18 to TRBJ1-5, with D unresolved. This CDR3 has 16 amino acids. V shed 6 bases and J shed 2 bases, with 17 bases lying between them. Germline V gives CDR1 KGHSH, CDR2 LQKENI. CDR3 nucleotides: TGTGCCAGCTCCCGCGGGGAGGGAAGCGGCAATCAGCCCCAGCATTTT. Amino acids: CASSRGEGSGNQPQHF.

J is TRBJ1-1 and V is TRBV3-1 (or the pseudogene TRBV3-2), with D perhaps matching TRBD1 (5 bases). V lost 6 bases to trimming and J lost 4 bases, with 15 bases between them. This CDR3 region has 14 residues. The V gene's germline CDR1 is LGHDT and CDR2 YNNKEL (reference sequence). CDR3 loop: CASSLQGGGTEAFF. In DNA, the CDR3 is TGTGCCAGCAGTCTGCAGGGAGGAGGCACTGAAGCTTTCTTT.

V and J are TRBV5-6 and TRBJ1-1; D not certain. Germline values: CDR1 SGHDT, CDR2 YYEEEE. The CDR3 contains 16 residues. V shed 4 bases and J shed 0 bases, with 16 bases lying between them. The CDR3 loop reads CASSLPRHGMNTEAFF. The CDR3 coding sequence is TGTGCCAGCAGCCTTCCACGCCACGGGATGAACACTGAAGCTTTCTTT.

The chain recombines TRBV15 with TRBJ1-1; D possibly corresponds to TRBD1 (6 bases). Germline values: CDR1 LNHNV, CDR2 YYDKDF (reference sequence). V dropped 0 bases and J dropped 1 base, with 9 bases sitting between them. This CDR3 has 15 residues. CDR3 in amino acids: CATSRDGGKNTEAFF. CDR3 coding DNA: TGTGCCACCAGCAGAGATGGGGGCAAGAACACTGAAGCTTTCTTT.

This clone was seen only a few times. The CDR3 loop is CASSVGGRRGELFF. In DNA form, the CDR3 reads TGTGCCAGCAGTGTTGGGGGAAGGAGGGGGGAGCTGTTTTTT. The chain is built from TRBV25-1 and TRBJ2-2; perhaps D is TRBD1 or TRBD2 (5 bases each). The CDR3 is 14 residues long. V was pared by 4 bases and J by 8 bases, with 14 bases between. In germline, CDR1 is MGHDK, CDR2 SYGVNS.

V usage is TRBV30 and J usage is TRBJ2-5; D might be TRBD2 (5 bases). V lost 3 bases and J 2 bases, leaving 7 bases between the germline ends. Germline loops: CDR1 GTSNPN, CDR2 SVGIG (reference sequence). This CDR3 comprises 12 residues. The CDR3 bases are TGTGCCTGGAGAGAGGGACAAGAGACCCAGTACTTC. This translates into CAWREGQETQYF.

The chain uses TRBV18 and TRBJ1-3; 9 bases line up with TRBD1. The CDR3 has 15 amino acids. Germline V gene data show CDR1 as KGHSH and CDR2 as LQKENI. V gave up 3 bases and J gave up 2 bases; unmatched junction bases: 2. This CDR3 reads CASSPGTGTGNTIYF. Written as DNA, the CDR3 is TGTGCCAGCTCACCCGGGACAGGGACTGGAAACACCATATATTTT.

In regard to this clone: In the same sample, other DNA sequences code for this CDR3. The chain uses TRBV18 and TRBJ2-2; TRBD2 matches at 8 bases. The CDR3 covers 16 residues. Germline CDR1 KGHSH, CDR2 LQKENI. Trimming removed 2 bases from V and 1 base from J; junction bases left unmatched: 3. DNA for the CDR3: TGTGCCAGCTCACCAGCGGGGGGCGTGAACACCGGGGAGCTGTTTTTT. Encoded protein: CASSPAGGVNTGELFF.

V and J are TRBV9 and TRBJ2-1; D may correspond to TRBD1 or TRBD2 (5 bases each). This CDR3 contains 15 residues. Trimming left V 3 bases short and J 8 bases short, with 18 bases between. Germline CDR1 is SGDLS and CDR2 is YYNGEE. CDR3 in amino acids: CASSAGLGKAHEQFF. The CDR3 DNA is TGTGCCAGCAGCGCGGGGCTAGGGAAGGCCCATGAGCAGTTCTTC.

There are a few counts of this clone. This chain joins TRBV10-3 and TRBJ2-3; TRBD2 aligns across 12 bases. The germline CDR1 and CDR2 sequences are ENHRY and SYGVKD. This CDR3 comprises 16 residues. V was pared by 3 bases and J by 1 base, with 2 bases of the junction left unmatched. CDR3 protein: CAISDRLAGGTDTQYF. The CDR3 region has the DNA TGTGCCATCAGTGACAGACTAGCGGGGGGCACAGATACGCAGTATTTT.

The chain couples TRBV5-1 to TRBJ2-3, with TRBD2 as a possible D gene (6 bases). The CDR3 extends over 15 amino acids. CDR1 is SGHRS and CDR2 is YFSETQ in the germline V gene. The V gene lost 1 base and the J gene lost 0 bases, with 9 bases spanning the gap. The CDR3 here is CASSLFRGSTDTQYF. The CDR3 DNA reads TGCGCCAGCAGCTTGTTCCGGGGGAGCACAGATACGCAGTATTTT.

Notes on this clone: Other nucleotide sequences from this sample produce the same CDR3. J is TRBJ2-7 and V is TRBV11-2, with TRBD1 matching 7 bases. This CDR3 is 13 amino acids long. The V gene's germline CDR1 is SGHAT and CDR2 FQNNGV. The trim removed 0 bases at V and 6 bases at J, leaving 2 bases unmatched. CDR3 sequence (DNA): TGTGCCAGCAGCTTAGACTACAGGGGCGAGCAGTACTTC. The encoded protein is CASSLDYRGEQYF. Drawing the rest from reference TRBV11-2 and TRBJ2-7, the complete variable domain is EAGVAQSPRYKIIEKRQSVAFWCNPISGHATLYWYQQILGQGPKLLIQFQNNGVVDDSQLPKDRFSAERLKGVDSTLKIQPAKLEDSAVYLCASSLDYRGEQYFGPGTRLTVT.

This chain links TRBV28 with TRBJ1-2; 7 bases fit TRBD1. The V and J ends lost 5 bases and 7 bases, in that order; junction bases with no gene match: 10. Per germline, CDR1 MDHEN and CDR2 SYDVKM. The CDR3 totals 14 residues. In DNA form, the CDR3 reads TGTGCCAGCAGTATCGTCGACAGGGACTCTGGCTACACCTTC. Translating it yields CASSIVDRDSGYTF.

The chain recombines TRBV27 with TRBJ1-2; D ambiguous. The CDR3 totals 11 residues. Deletions cut 8 bases from V and 3 bases from J, with 7 bases between. Germline V gene sequence: CDR1 MNHEY, CDR2 SMNVEV (reference sequence). The CDR3 coding sequence is TGTGCCAGCGGCCGGGACTATGGCTACACCTTC. Its translation is CASGRDYGYTF.

The chain combines TRBV19 with TRBJ1-2; 7 bases match TRBD1. The CDR3 is 14 residues long. Germline lookup yields CDR1 LNHDA and CDR2 SQIVND (reference sequence). V lost 8 bases to trimming and J lost 4 bases; unmatched junction nucleotides: 10. CDR3 sequence (DNA): TGTGCCAGTTCTTTCCGGGACAGCCCCTATGGCTACACCTTC. This sequence encodes CASSFRDSPYGYTF.

For the CDR3, the DNA is TGTGCCAGCAGTCGACAGGGTGGGGGCACAGATACGCAGTATTTT. Translated: CASSRQGGGTDTQYF. This sequence joins TRBV6-5 and TRBJ2-3, with 7 bases matching TRBD1. The V gene's germline CDR1 is MNHEY and CDR2 SVGAGI. The junction had 6 bases not matched to a gene; V was cut back by 5 bases and J by 1 base. The CDR3 runs to 15 residues.

The CDR3 reads CASSPRQRGTVSYEQYF. For the CDR3, the DNA is TGTGCCAGCAGTCCTCGTCAGAGGGGGACGGTCTCCTACGAGCAGTACTTC. The chain couples TRBV6-6 to TRBJ2-7; D is possibly TRBD1 (6 bases). V was clipped by 5 bases and J by 0 bases, with 20 bases between them. Germline CDR1 MNHNY, CDR2 SVGAGI (reference sequence). This CDR3 comprises 17 residues.

The chain has TRBV2 and TRBJ1-1; 7 positions agree with TRBD1. CDR1 and CDR2 (germline): SNHLY, FYNNEI. The length of the CDR3 is 13 residues. J gave up 4 bases and V 5 bases, and 4 bases lay outside the gene matches. The CDR3 sequence is CASSRDRTTEAFF. The CDR3 coding sequence is TGTGCCAGCAGTCGGGACAGAACCACTGAAGCTTTCTTT.

The rearrangement joins TRBV19 to TRBJ1-6; a weak D match, TRBD1 (5 bases). Trimming took 1 base from V and 10 from J, leaving 14 bases between them. This CDR3 has 15 amino acids. The germline V gene has CDR1 LNHDA and CDR2 SQIVND (reference sequence). This CDR3 is CASSIGDRTRSPLHF. The CDR3 bases are TGTGCCAGTAGTATAGGCGACAGAACGAGGTCACCCCTCCACTTT.

This clone was recorded a few times. V and J are TRBV19 and TRBJ2-1; TRBD1 or TRBD2 may be the D gene (5 bases each). The V end lost 1 base, the J end lost 7 bases, and 5 bases lay between the germline ends. CDR1 and CDR2 (germline): LNHDA, SQIVND (reference sequence). The CDR3 consists of 12 residues. CDR3 residues: CASSIGGNEQFF. For the CDR3, the DNA is TGTGCCAGTAGTATAGGGGGGAATGAGCAGTTCTTC.

This clone has a handful of counts. CDR3 region: CASRFSGGSNQPQHF. CDR3 DNA: TGTGCCAGCAGATTTTCAGGGGGCTCTAATCAGCCCCAGCATTTT. The chain couples TRBV6-5 to TRBJ1-5; 8 bases are a match to TRBD1. CDR1 MNHEY and CDR2 SVGAGI come from the germline V gene. Trimming took 6 bases from V and 4 from J; bases not matched to a gene: 8. This CDR3 contains 15 residues.

The rearrangement joins TRBV19 to TRBJ1-6; 11 bases line up with TRBD1. Germline CDR1 LNHDA, CDR2 SQIVND (reference sequence). The J segment lost 7 bases and the V segment lost 3 bases, leaving 2 bases of the junction unmatched. This CDR3 contains 15 residues. CDR3 bases: TGTGCCAGTAGTATGGGACAGGGGGGAAATTCACCCCTCCACTTT. This sequence encodes CASSMGQGGNSPLHF. The variable domain in full, completed from reference TRBV19 and TRBJ1-6, reads DGGITQSPKYLFRKEGQNVTLSCEQNLNHDAMYWYRQDPGQGLRLIYYSQIVNDFQKGDIAEGYSVSREKKESFPLTVTSAQKNPTAFYLCASSMGQGGNSPLHFGNGTRLTVT.

The chain couples TRBV10-1 to TRBJ2-7, with D uncertain. This CDR3 contains 12 residues. V gave up 6 bases and J gave up 3 bases, with 9 bases separating them. Looked up from germline, CDR1 is WNHNN and CDR2 is SYGVQD (reference sequence). CDR3 nucleotide sequence: TGCGCCAGCAGCCCGGACGGCTACGAGCAGTACTTC. Translation gives CASSPDGYEQYF.

The V gene is TRBV5-6, the J gene TRBJ1-5; 8 nucleotides line up with TRBD1. V trimming: 2 bases; J trimming: 3 bases; junction bases outside the gene matches: 7. Germline assignment: CDR1 SGHDT and CDR2 YYEEEE. CDR3 size: 16 residues. The chain's CDR3 is CASSFGSGGVNQPQHF. In DNA, the CDR3 is TGTGCCAGCAGCTTTGGTTCAGGGGGCGTCAATCAGCCCCAGCATTTT.

V is TRBV5-1 and J is TRBJ2-7, with D unclear. There are 15 residues in the CDR3. In germline, CDR1 is SGHRS, CDR2 YFSETQ. Trimming removed 3 bases at V and 3 bases at J, with 16 bases between. CDR3 protein: CASSSRGTPNYEQYF. CDR3 in DNA: TGCGCCAGCAGCTCGCGAGGCACCCCTAACTACGAGCAGTACTTC.

The chain joins TRBV5-6 to TRBJ1-4; D is undetermined. Germline CDR1 SGHDT, CDR2 YYEEEE. Trimming stripped 3 bases from V and 4 bases from J, with 13 bases between. The CDR3 has 15 amino acids. The CDR3 DNA sequence: TGTGCCAGCAGCTCGTTGGACGGCCATAATGAAAAACTGTTTTTT. Translating it yields CASSSLDGHNEKLFF.